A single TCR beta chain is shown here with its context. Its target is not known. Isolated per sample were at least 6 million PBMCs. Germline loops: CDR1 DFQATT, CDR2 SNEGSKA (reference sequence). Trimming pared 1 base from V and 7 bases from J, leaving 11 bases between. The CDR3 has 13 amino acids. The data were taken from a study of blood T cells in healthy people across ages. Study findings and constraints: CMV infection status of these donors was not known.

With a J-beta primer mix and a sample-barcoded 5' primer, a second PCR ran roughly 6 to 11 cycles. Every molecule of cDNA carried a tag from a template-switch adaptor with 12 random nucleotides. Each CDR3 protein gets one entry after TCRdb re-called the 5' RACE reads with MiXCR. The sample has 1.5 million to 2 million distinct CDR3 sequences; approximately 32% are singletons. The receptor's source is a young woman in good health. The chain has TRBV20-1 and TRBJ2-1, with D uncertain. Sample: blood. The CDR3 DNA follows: TGCAGTGCTAGAGTCCATCCCGTGAATGAGCAGTTCTTC. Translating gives CSARVHPVNEQFF.